This T cell receptor beta chain was sequenced during a study of response to subunit inactivated influenza vaccine. Study-level findings and limits: Authors suggested few new T cells are recruited by each seasonal influenza vaccination.

With regard to this clonotype: Its antigen remains unidentified.

Each CDR3 protein gets one entry after TCRdb re-called the RT-PCR reads with MiXCR. The data contain roughly 550,000 distinct CDR3 sequences, roughly 25% of them singletons. CDR3 length: 13 amino acids. Unmatched junction bases numbered 6, after V lost 8 bases and J lost 3 bases. Another study also made use of these data, one on T cells expressing NK-cell markers. This second study notes: Production of TCR beta cDNA relied on 5'RACE template switching with UMIs. Underlying the TCR beta repertoires were sorted CD3+CD56+NKG2C+, CD3+CD56+NKG2C- and CD3+CD56-NKG2C+ T cells. Seven sequenced donors out of eight were HCMV-seropositive, one seronegative. The same clonotypes also predominated in the CD3+CD56-NKG2C+ fraction of several donors.

The origin of this receptor is a man in his fifties who received an inactivated influenza vaccine. This specimen consisted of CD4+ T cells sorted from PBMCs, obtained 11 to 12 days after vaccination. The rearrangement joins TRBV12-3 or TRBV12-4 to TRBJ2-7; TRBD2 agrees at 8 bases. CDR3 protein: CASGGGLVYEQYF. CDR3 coding DNA: TGTGCCAGCGGCGGGGGACTAGTCTACGAGCAGTACTTC.